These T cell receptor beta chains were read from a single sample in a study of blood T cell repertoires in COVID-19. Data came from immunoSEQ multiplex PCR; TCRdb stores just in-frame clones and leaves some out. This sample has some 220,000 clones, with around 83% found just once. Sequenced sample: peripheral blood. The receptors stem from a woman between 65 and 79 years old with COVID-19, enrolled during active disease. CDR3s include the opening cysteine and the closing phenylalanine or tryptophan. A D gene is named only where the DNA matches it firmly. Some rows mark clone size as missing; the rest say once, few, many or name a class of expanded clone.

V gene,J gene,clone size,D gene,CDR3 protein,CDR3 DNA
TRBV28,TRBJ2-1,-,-,CASSLSRGRAFF,TGTGCCAGCAGTTTATCCCGGGGTAGAGCGTTCTTC
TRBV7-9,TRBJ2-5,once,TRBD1,CASSRPRVGTGGWETQYF,TGTGCCAGCAGCCGACCGCGAGTGGGGACAGGGGGTTGGGAGACCCAGTACTTC
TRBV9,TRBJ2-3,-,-,CASSVATSAGTQYF,TGTGCCAGCAGCGTAGCTACGAGCGCCGGTACGCAGTATTTT
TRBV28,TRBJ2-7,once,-,CARPRGGGGRAYEQYF,TGTGCCCGCCCCCGCGGTGGGGGGGGCAGAGCCTACGAGCAGTACTTC
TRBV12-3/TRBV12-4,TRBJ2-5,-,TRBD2,CASTGGGETQYF,TGTGCCAGCACCGGGGGAGGGGAGACCCAGTACTTC
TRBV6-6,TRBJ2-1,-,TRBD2,CASSTGLVMGEQFF,TGTGCCAGCAGTACCGGACTAGTAATGGGTGAGCAGTTCTTC
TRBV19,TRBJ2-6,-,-,CASRKTGGANVLTF,TGTGCCAGTAGAAAGACTGGCGGGGCCAACGTCCTGACTTTC
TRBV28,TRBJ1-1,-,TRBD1,CASSSTGRWLNTEAFF,TGTGCCAGCAGTTCGACAGGGCGGTGGTTGAACACTGAAGCTTTCTTT
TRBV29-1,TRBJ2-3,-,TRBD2,CSVDGGRATDTQYF,TGCAGCGTTGATGGTGGGAGGGCCACCGATACGCAGTATTTT
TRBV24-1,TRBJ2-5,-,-,CATSDGSPETQYF,TGTGCCACCAGTGACGGGTCCCCAGAGACCCAGTACTTC
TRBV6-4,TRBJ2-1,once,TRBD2,CASSDSGTSRQEQFF,TGTGCCAGCAGTGACTCGGGGACTAGTCGGCAAGAGCAGTTCTTC
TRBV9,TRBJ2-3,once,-,CASSVVQTDTQYF,TGTGCCAGCAGCGTAGTTCAGACAGATACGCAGTATTTT
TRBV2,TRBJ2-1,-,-,CASKAGPQANEQFF,TGTGCCAGCAAGGCAGGGCCCCAGGCAAATGAGCAGTTCTTC
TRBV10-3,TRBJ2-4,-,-,CAIRLSTENSIFAKNIQYF,TGTGCCATCAGATTGTCGACAGAAAATAGCATTTTTGCCAAAAACATTCAGTACTTC
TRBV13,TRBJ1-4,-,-,CASSLKTGTNEKLFF,TGTGCCAGCAGCCTAAAGACAGGAACTAATGAAAAACTGTTTTTT
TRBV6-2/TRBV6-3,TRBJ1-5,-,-,CASSSPRDQPQHF,TGTGCCAGCAGTTCGCCCAGGGATCAGCCCCAGCATTTT